The clone carrying this T cell receptor (beta chain) occurred many times. This entry comes from a study of human T cells and chemical hapten exposure. Study background: Sensitizing treatment utilized 2% DPC over a roughly 2 cm by roughly 2 cm portion of upper inner arm skin. Small volume differences among pooled libraries mainly caused per-sample TCR yield variation.

Documented time point: patch test 1, 2 weeks after DPC sensitization. The treatment: therapeutic diphenylcyclopropenone sensitization with weekly scalp DPC. Blood, whole and unfractionated, served as the source for total RNA extraction. Donors were 18 to 70-year-old alopecia patients suitable for DPC. Individual cDNA molecules each carried unique molecular identifiers attached by the library. A single record per CDR3 protein comes from TCRdb applying MiXCR to the RACE reads. The table lists 40,000 or so distinct CDR3 sequences, approximately 3.6% of them singletons. Germline-derived CDR1 and CDR2 are MDHEN and SYDVKM. The CDR3 totals 15 residues. Trimming removed 5 bases from V and 1 base from J, with 15 bases in between.

The chain employs TRBV28 and TRBJ2-7, with D tentatively TRBD1 (6 bases). The sample consisted of whole blood, taken in connection with sensitization to the hapten diphenylcyclopropenone (DPC). The receptor was isolated from a man aged 45-65 years with alopecia areata. Some clones in this sample may be carry-over from other donors' samples. The CDR3 sequence is CASSPLGTLSYEQYF. CDR3 DNA sequence: TGTGCCAGCAGTCCCCTCGGGACACTATCCTACGAGCAGTACTTC.